This T cell receptor beta chain was identified during a study of patients and donors after allogeneic stem cell transplantation. TCRdb reanalysed the RT-PCR reads using MiXCR and keeps one entry per CDR3 protein. In the table there are some 960,000 distinct CDR3 sequences, roughly 18% of which are singletons. The germline V gene has CDR1 LGHNA and CDR2 YSLEER. The CDR3 totals 16 residues. After removal of 4 bases from V and 6 bases from J, the junction contained 12 bases not matched to a gene. The material sequenced was blood, either unsorted or a sorted T cell fraction (not recorded which). The sequence was collected from a human donor who was either an allogeneic HSCT recipient or a stem cell or donor lymphocyte infusion donor (not recorded which). It is not recorded whose cells these are; they may come from a transplant donor. The rearrangement uses TRBV4-3 and TRBJ2-5, with 9 bases lining up with TRBD2. Here the CDR3 DNA reads TGCGCCAGCAGCCTTAACTGGGCTAGCGGGGCACAGACCCAGTACTTC. Residues: CASSLNWASGAQTQYF.